This T cell receptor beta chain was sequenced for a study of cytomegalovirus exposure and HLA in healthy donors. The data were produced by immunoSEQ multiplex PCR, yet TCRdb's version contains in-frame clones alone and is incomplete. In the table there are about 120,000 clones, 89% of which are singletons. The germline V and J ends were trimmed by 6 bases and 1 base, with 6 bases remaining between them. CDR3 size: 12 residues. CDR1 is LNHDA and CDR2 is SQIVND in the germline V gene (reference sequence). The donors belonged to the approximately 120-subject validation cohort, separate from the approximately 700-subject first cohort. This clone was found a few times.

The chain carries TRBV19 and TRBJ1-1, with no clear D. The receptor comes from a woman between 18 and 30 years old in good health and CMV-seronegative. Sequenced: PBMCs. CDR3 sequence reads: CASRHGNTEAFF. The CDR3 DNA is TGTGCCAGTAGGCACGGGAACACTGAAGCTTTCTTT.